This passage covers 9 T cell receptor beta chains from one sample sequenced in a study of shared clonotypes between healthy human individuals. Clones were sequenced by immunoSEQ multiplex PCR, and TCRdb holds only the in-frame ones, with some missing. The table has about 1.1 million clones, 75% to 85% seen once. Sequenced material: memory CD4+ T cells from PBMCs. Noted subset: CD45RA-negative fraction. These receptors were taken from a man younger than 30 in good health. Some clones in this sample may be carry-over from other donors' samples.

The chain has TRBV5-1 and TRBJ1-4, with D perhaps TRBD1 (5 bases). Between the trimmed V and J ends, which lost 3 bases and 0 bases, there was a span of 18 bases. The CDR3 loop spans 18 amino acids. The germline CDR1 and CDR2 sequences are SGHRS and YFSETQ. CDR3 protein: CASSSTGTPAATNEKLFF. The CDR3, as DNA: TGCGCCAGCAGCTCCACCGGGACCCCGGCCGCAACTAATGAAAAACTGTTTTTT.

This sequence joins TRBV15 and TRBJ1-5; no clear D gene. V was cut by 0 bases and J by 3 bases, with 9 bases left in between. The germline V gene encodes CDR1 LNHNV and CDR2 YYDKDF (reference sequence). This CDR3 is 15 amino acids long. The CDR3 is CATSRESVTNQPQHF. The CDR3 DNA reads TGTGCCACCAGCAGAGAGTCCGTGACCAATCAGCCCCAGCATTTT.

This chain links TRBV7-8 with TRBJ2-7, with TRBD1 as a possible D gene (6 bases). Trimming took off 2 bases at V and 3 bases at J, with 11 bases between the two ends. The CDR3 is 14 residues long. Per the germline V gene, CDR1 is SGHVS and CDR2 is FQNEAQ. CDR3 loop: CASSLRDNFYEQYF. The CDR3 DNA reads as TGTGCCAGCAGCTTACGGGACAATTTCTACGAGCAGTACTTC. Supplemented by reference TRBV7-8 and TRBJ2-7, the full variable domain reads GAGVSQSPRYKVAKRGQDVALRCDPISGHVSLFWYQQALGQGPEFLTYFQNEAQLDKSGLPSDRFFAERPEGSVSTLKIQRTQQEDSAVYLCASSLRDNFYEQYFGPGTRLTVT.

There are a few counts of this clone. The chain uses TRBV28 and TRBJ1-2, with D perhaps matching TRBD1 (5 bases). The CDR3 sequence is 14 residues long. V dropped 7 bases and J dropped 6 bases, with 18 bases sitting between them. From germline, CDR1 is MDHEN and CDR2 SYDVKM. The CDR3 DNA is TGTGCCAGCACCCGACGGGGGAGGAGGGATGGCTACACCTTC. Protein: CASTRRGRRDGYTF.

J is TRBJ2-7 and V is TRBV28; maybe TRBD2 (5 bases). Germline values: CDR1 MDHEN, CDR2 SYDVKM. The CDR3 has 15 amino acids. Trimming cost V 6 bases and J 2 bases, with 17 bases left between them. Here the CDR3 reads CASSTGSEGPYEQYF. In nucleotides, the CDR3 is TGTGCCAGCAGCACCGGGTCCGAGGGCCCCTACGAGCAGTACTTC. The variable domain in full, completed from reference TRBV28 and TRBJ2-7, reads DVKVTQSSRYLVKRTGEKVFLECVQDMDHENMFWYRQDPGLGLRLIYFSYDVKMKEKGDIPEGYSVSREKKERFSLILESASTNQTSMYLCASSTGSEGPYEQYFGPGTRLTVT.

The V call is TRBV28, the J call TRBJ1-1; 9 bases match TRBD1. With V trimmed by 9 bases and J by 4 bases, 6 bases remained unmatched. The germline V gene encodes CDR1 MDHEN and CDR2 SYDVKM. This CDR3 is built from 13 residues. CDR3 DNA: TGTGCCAGTAGGTCGGGACAGGGCACTGAAGCTTTCTTT. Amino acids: CASRSGQGTEAFF.

As DNA, the CDR3 is TGTGCCAGCAGTTTAGGCGCTAGCTCTCGCGGGGAGACCCAGTACTTC. It yields the protein CASSLGASSRGETQYF. The chain uses TRBV28 and TRBJ2-5; D is perhaps TRBD2 (5 bases). The V and J ends lost 2 bases and 5 bases respectively, with 18 bases between them. This CDR3 is built from 16 residues. Germline V lookup: CDR1 MDHEN, CDR2 SYDVKM.

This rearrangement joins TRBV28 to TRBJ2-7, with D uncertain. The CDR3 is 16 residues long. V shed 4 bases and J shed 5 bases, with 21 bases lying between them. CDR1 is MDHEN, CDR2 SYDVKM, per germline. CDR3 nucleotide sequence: TGTGCCAGCAGTTGGGTATTTGGCCAGCCCACCCACGAGCAGTACTTC. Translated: CASSWVFGQPTHEQYF.

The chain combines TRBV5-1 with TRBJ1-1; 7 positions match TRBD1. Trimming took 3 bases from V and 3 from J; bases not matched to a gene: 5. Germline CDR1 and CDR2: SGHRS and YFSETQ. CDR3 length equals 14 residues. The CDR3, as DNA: TGCGCCAGCAGCTACTCGGACAGGTACACTGAAGCTTTCTTT. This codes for CASSYSDRYTEAFF.